The sequence of this T cell receptor beta chain was determined in a study of vaccination and CD4 T cells after COVID-19 (dated by TCRdb to the early 2020s). In the study overall: SARS-CoV-2 positivity had been established in the convalescent patients by nasal swab PCR, and mild disease was recorded in roughly 10 of these patients and severe disease in one. Overlapping spike peptide pools from SARS-CoV-2 and from the common cold coronaviruses HCoV-NL63, HCoV-OC43 and HCoV-229E were used as culture stimuli. Participants received two doses of either the Pfizer-BioNTech BNT162b2 vaccine (n=8) or the Moderna mRNA-1273 vaccine (n=2). Post-vaccine blood samples were collected a median of around 2.5 months after the second vaccine dose, ranging from about 12 to 250 days. Six males and four females were included in the convalescent cohort, with two Hispanic individuals, seven Caucasians, two Asians and one multiracial person represented. As controls, cultures received a CEFX viral epitope pool (the positive control), an HIV-1 Nef peptide pool (the negative control), or no peptide at all. Post-COVID blood samples were collected from convalescent patients a median of around 100 days after diagnosis, with a range of about 35 to 161 days. In roughly nine COVID-19 convalescent patients and a handful of infection-naive healthy vaccine recipients, the spike-specific CD4+ TCR repertoire before mRNA vaccination was compared with the repertoire after mRNA vaccination.

On this clonotype: Its antigen is not yet known. Within one base of it there is no much larger clone, and no base qualities were kept.

Taken with the paper, the label for treatment or condition translates to: roughly 11-day PBMC culture with coronavirus spike peptide pools or control peptides (ViraFEST assay). The study used the ViraFEST assay, which expanded antigen-specific T cells with peptide pools and then identified expanded clonotypes by TCR sequencing. The convalescent patients' positive SARS-CoV-2 PCR tests fell between March and December 2020, which was before the Alpha, Beta and Delta variants emerged in the United States. Over 1.5 million PBMCs per well were cultured in IMDM with approximately 5.5% human AB serum and 8 to 10 IU/ml IL-2, plus 10 ug/ml peptide pools. On days 3 and 7, half of the culture medium was replaced with fresh IL-2-containing medium. Once the cells had been in culture for 10 days, the EasySep CD4+ T cell isolation kit was used to isolate CD4+ T cells by negative selection. PBMCs were separated from whole blood using Ficoll-Paque Plus gradient centrifugation and then either used fresh or cryopreserved at -140C. In general, triplicate wells were set up for every culture condition.

The study at large found these results: The median number of SARS-CoV-2-reactive clonotypes rose from around 22 after infection to some 37 after vaccination, but the change was not significant. In convalescent patients, a median 86.3% of post-vaccine SARS-CoV-2-reactive clones were detected only after vaccination, and vaccine-specific priming was suggested by this finding. The number of convalescent patients in the study was relatively small, and the study did not examine early timepoints following natural infection. Of the vaccine-specific clones in convalescent patients, 304 of 307, or nearly all, reacted only to SARS-CoV-2 spike and did not cross-react with common cold coronaviruses.

Preparation of the library involved PCR. DNA from cultured CD4+ T cells underwent TCR sequencing with the Oncomine TCR Beta short-read assay at the Johns Hopkins FTIC core. Genomic DNA was extracted from the cultured CD4+ T cells with the QIAamp micro DNA kit. The Oncomine TCR Beta libraries from cultured CD4+ T cells were pooled using unique dual indexes and then sequenced on an Illumina iSeq 100. Concerning the study's data processing: Non-productive sequences were removed, and CDR3s that did not start with C, did not end with F or W, or were shorter than 7 amino acids were discarded. The MANAFEST web application was used to identify antigen-specific clonotypes by comparing peptide-stimulated wells against reference wells and other culture wells. An FDR below 0.05, an odds ratio above 5, and a productive frequency above 0.1% in at least two of three replicate wells were required for clones to be considered positive. Clonotypes that were significantly expanded in both SARS-CoV-2 spike wells and at least one common cold coronavirus spike condition were defined as cross-reactive. CDR3 homology was assessed with Levenshtein distances (stringdist) and unrooted phylogenetic trees (ape) in R version 3.6.1. The public sequencing data were trimmed at Q25 with fastp and processed into clonotypes with MiXCR by TCRdb, which kept only in-frame beta chains. CDR3 protein duplicates are merged, each entry listing the most common genes and DNA. These V and J calls rely on TCRdb rather than the paper's analysis. This sample lists around 21,000 distinct CDR3 sequences; around 55% were detected once. Around 9% of the sample goes to the ten largest clones.

The specimen was CD4+ T cells from blood, cultured in vitro. The source of this sequence is a human donor who had recovered from COVID-19.

CDR3 region: CSATKPYEQYF. The bases read TGCAGTGCTACCAAGCCCTACGAGCAGTACTTC. The rearrangement combines TRBV20-1 with TRBJ2-7; no D gene call is confident. Per the germline V gene (reference sequence), DFQATT is the CDR1 and SNEGSKA is the CDR2. At the junction V is shortened by 4 bases and J by 2 bases, with 6 bases in between. The CDR3, cysteine through phenylalanine, is 11 amino acids long. Just CDR3 DNA is preserved here, 33 bases in frame from base 1.